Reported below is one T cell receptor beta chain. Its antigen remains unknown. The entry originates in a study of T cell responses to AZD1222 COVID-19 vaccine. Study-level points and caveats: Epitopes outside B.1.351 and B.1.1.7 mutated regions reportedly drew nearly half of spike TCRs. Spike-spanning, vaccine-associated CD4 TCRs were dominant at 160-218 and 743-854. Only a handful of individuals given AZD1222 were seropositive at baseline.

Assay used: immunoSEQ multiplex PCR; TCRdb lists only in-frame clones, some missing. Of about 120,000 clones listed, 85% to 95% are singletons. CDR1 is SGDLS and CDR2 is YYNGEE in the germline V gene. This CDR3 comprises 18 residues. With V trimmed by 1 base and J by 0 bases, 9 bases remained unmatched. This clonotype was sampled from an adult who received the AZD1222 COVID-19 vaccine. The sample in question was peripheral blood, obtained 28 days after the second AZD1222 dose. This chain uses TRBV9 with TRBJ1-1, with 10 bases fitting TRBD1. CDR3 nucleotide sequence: TGTGCCAGCAGCGTATCAGGGGACAGGGGCTTAATGAACACTGAAGCTTTCTTT. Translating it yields CASSVSGDRGLMNTEAFF. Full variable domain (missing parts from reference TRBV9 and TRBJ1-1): DSGVTQTPKHLITATGQRVTLRCSPRSGDLSVYWYQQSLDQGLQFLIQYYNGEERAKGNILERFSAQQFPDLHSELNLSSLELGDSALYFCASSVSGDRGLMNTEAFFGQGTRLTVV.